This T cell receptor (beta chain) was sequenced during a study of CXCR3 chemokines and chemotherapy response in bladder cancer. Using its own MiXCR run on the PCR reads, TCRdb lists one record per CDR3 protein. The sample has about 12,000 distinct CDR3 sequences, around 12% seen once. This clonotype is classed as medium-sized (0.01 to 0.1%). Trimming stripped 5 bases from V and 3 bases from J, with 10 bases between. Germline lookup yields CDR1 MNHEY and CDR2 SMNVEV (reference sequence). This CDR3 has 13 amino acids. The chain links TRBV27 to TRBJ1-1; unclear D gene. This material was obtained from a patient whose treatment included neoadjuvant chemotherapy. This clonotype was obtained from a human donor with bladder cancer that did not respond to neoadjuvant chemotherapy. CDR3 DNA: TGTGCCAGCAGTCTAATTGAGGACACTGAAGCTTTCTTT. The encoded protein is CASSLIEDTEAFF.